The clone carrying this TCR beta chain was recorded a few times. From 300 to 450 ng of RNA, a library with molecular barcoded alpha/delta and beta/gamma adaptors was made. TCRdb reprocessed the reads with MiXCR, giving one entry per CDR3 protein. This sample has 13,000 to 15,000 distinct CDR3 sequences, with around 21% found just once. This specimen belongs to a study of read filtering for tumor transcriptome and immune sequencing. Germline CDR1 reads SGHVS; CDR2 reads FNYEAQ. Trimming cost V 5 bases and J 5 bases, with 19 bases left between them. The CDR3 contains 15 residues. This sequence was found in a donor over 35 with multiple myeloma. This chain joins TRBV7-6 and TRBJ2-7; perhaps TRBD1 as D (8 bases). The sample consisted of a population of CD138-negative cells sorted from bone marrow. The CDR3 DNA reads as TGTGCCAGCAGCAAAGGACAGGGAGGGTCCGACGAGCAGTACTTC. Translating it yields CASSKGQGGSDEQYF.